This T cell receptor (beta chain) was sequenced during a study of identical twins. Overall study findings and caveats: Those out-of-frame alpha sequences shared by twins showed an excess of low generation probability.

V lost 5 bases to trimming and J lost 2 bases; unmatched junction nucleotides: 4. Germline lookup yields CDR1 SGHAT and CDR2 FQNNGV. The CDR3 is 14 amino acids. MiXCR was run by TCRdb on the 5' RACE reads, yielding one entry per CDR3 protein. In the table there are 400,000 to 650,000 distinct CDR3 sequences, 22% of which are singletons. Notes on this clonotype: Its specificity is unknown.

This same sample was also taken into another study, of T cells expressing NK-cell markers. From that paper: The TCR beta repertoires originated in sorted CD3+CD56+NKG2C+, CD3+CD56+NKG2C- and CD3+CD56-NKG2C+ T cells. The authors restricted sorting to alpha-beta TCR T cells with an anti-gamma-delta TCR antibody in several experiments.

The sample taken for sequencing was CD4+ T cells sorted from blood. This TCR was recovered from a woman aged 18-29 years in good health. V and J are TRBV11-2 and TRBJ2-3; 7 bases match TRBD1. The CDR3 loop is CASSDDRATDTQYF. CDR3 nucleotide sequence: TGTGCCAGCAGCGACGACAGGGCCACAGATACGCAGTATTTT.